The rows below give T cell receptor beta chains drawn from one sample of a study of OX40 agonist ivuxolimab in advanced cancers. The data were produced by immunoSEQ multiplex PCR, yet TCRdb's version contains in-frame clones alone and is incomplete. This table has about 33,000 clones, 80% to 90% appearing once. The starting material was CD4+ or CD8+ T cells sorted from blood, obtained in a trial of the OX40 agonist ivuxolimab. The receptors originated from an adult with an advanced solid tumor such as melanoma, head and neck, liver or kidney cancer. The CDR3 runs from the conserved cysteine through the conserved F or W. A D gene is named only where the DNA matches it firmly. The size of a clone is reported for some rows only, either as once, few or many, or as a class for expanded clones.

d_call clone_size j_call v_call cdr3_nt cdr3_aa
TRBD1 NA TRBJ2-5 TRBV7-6 TGTGCCAGCAGCCACAGGGGCAACTCGCACCGAGAGACCCAGTACTTC CASSHRGNSHRETQYF
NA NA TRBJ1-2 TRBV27 TGTGCCAGCAGCCGCCATTATTCTAACTATGGCTACACCTTC CASSRHYSNYGYTF
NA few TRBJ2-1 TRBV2 TGTGCCAGCAGTCGGACTGGGAGCTCCTACAATGAGCAGTTCTTC CASSRTGSSYNEQFF
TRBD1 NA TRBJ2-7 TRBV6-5 TGTGCCAGCAGCGGACAGGGAGGATCCTACGAGCAGTACTTC CASSGQGGSYEQYF
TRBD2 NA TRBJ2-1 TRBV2 TGTGCCAGCAGTGGTAGTAGCGGGGGCCTTAGCTCCTACAATGAGCAGTTCTTC CASSGSSGGLSSYNEQFF
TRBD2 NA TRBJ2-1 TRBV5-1 TGCGCCAGCAGCTTGTCCAGCGGGAGGATCGGGGAGCAGTTCTTC CASSLSSGRIGEQFF
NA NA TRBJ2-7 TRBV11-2 TGTGCCAGCAGCCTACTCGGGGGTTCGGACGAGCAGTACTTC CASSLLGGSDEQYF
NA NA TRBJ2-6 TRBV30 TGTGCCTGGCGGCCGGGGGGGGCCAACGTCCTGACTTTC CAWRPGGANVLTF
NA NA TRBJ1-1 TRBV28 TGTGCCAGCAGTGTGAGGGTGGGTGAAGCTTTCTTT CASSVRVGEAFF
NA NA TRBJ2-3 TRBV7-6 TGTGCCAGCAGCTCCCTTAGGGGACCTGACACACGAACGCAGTATTTT CASSSLRGPDTRTQYF
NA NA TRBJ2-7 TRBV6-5 TGTGCCAGCAGTAACCTACAGGACTACGAGCAGTACTTC CASSNLQDYEQYF
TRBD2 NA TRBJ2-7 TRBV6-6 TGTGCCAGCAGTTATAGCGGGAGACTAGACGAGCAGTACTTC CASSYSGRLDEQYF
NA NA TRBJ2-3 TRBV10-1 TGCGCCAGCAGTGAGTCCGGAGGCACAGATACGCAGTATTTT CASSESGGTDTQYF
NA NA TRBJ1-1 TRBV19 TGTGCCAGTTTGATGCGTAGTAGCACTGAAGCTTTCTTT CASLMRSSTEAFF
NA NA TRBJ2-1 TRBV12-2 TGTGCAAGTCGCACCCCCCGCAATGAGCAGTTCTTC CASRTPRNEQFF
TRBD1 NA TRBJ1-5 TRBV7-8 TGTGCCAGCAGCTCCCGGACAGGGGGCAACCAGCCCCAGCATTTT CASSSRTGGNQPQHF
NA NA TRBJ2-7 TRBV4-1 TGCGCCAGCAGCCAAGCAGATACAGGCTACGAGCAGTACTTC CASSQADTGYEQYF
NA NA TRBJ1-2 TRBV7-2 TGTGCCAGCAGCTTAGGGGGTCCAGGGACCAACTATGGCTACACCTTC CASSLGGPGTNYGYTF